This TCR beta chain originates from a study of cytomegalovirus exposure and HLA in healthy donors. A word on this clone: Its antigen is currently unknown.

60 Vbeta and 13 Jbeta primers were used in PCR. Method: immunoSEQ multiplex PCR; TCRdb's copy keeps in-frame clones and lacks some. The top ten clones hold 18% of a sample with 60,000 to 90,000 clones, 80% to 90% of them seen once. Study results and limitations: A missense DCLRE1C variant was associated with V- and J-gene trimming of TCR beta chains in a later analysis, and an independent cohort replicated the association.

Trimming took 10 bases from V and 0 from J; bases not matched to a gene: 3. CDR3 length equals 14 residues. Germline V CDR1 and CDR2: ENHRY, SYGVKD. The V call is TRBV10-3, the J call TRBJ2-7; 13 bases map to TRBD2. This TCR derives from a man in his 70s in good health and CMV-seropositive. Material for sequencing was PBMCs. This CDR3 reads CASRLAGGSYEQYF. The CDR3 DNA follows: TGTGCCAGCAGACTAGCGGGGGGCTCCTACGAGCAGTACTTC.